These 20 T cell receptor beta chains were sequenced from one sample in a study of blood T cell repertoires in COVID-19. The protocol was immunoSEQ multiplex PCR, while the TCRdb copy is restricted to in-frame clones and leaves out a portion. The sample has more than 150,000 clones, approximately 87% seen once. Sequenced: peripheral blood. The receptor source for this set is a man aged 70-80 years with active or convalescent COVID-19.

This clone showed up just a few times. The chain links TRBV4-3 to TRBJ2-7; tentative D call: TRBD1 (6 bases). V dropped 1 base and J dropped 0 bases, with 19 bases sitting between them. This CDR3 has 18 residues. Germline V gives CDR1 LGHNA, CDR2 YSLEER. The CDR3 reads CASSQVQVGVQGSYEQYF. CDR3 DNA: TGCGCCAGCAGCCAAGTGCAGGTCGGAGTACAGGGCTCCTACGAGCAGTACTTC.

The chain recombines TRBV5-1 with TRBJ2-7; TRBD2 is a possible D gene (6 bases). Trimming removed 4 bases from V and 2 bases from J, with 13 bases in between. The V gene's germline CDR1 is SGHRS and CDR2 YFSETQ. This CDR3 comprises 14 residues. CDR3 DNA: TGCGCCAGCAGCGCCCAGCGGGCCACCTACGAGCAGTACTTC. This sequence encodes CASSAQRATYEQYF.

This chain connects TRBV7-9 to TRBJ2-7; no reliable D call. The CDR3 has 12 amino acids. The V end lost 5 bases, the J end lost 5 bases, and 10 bases lay between the germline ends. The germline CDR1 and CDR2 sequences are SEHNR and FQNEAQ (reference sequence). The DNA for the CDR3 is TGTGCCAGCAGCCCGACAAGTAACGAGCAGTACTTC. It codes for CASSPTSNEQYF.

The V gene is TRBV7-9, the J gene TRBJ2-1; D is possibly TRBD2 (5 bases). The CDR3 covers 16 residues. The germline CDR1 and CDR2 sequences are SEHNR and FQNEAQ (reference sequence). V lost 6 bases, J lost 6 bases, and 21 bases lay in between. CDR3 DNA sequence: TGTGCCAGCAGTCGGGATCTCTCGCAGGTTCCCAATGAGCAGTTCTTC. Protein product: CASSRDLSQVPNEQFF.

In this sample, this clone turned up a few times. The rearrangement uses TRBV1 and TRBJ2-7; the DNA was not compared with TRBD2, the D call given in the table. TRBV1 is annotated as a pseudogene. This CDR3 contains 15 residues. The CDR3 here is CTSSQCTPIWYEQYF. As DNA, the CDR3 is TGCACCAGCAGCCAATGCACTCCGATTTGGTACGAGCAGTACTTC.

This chain joins TRBV3-1 (or the pseudogene TRBV3-2) and TRBJ2-5, with TRBD2 identical over 11 bases. Trimming at V came to 4 bases and at J to 5 bases, leaving 6 bases not matched to a gene. Germline lookup yields CDR1 LGHDT and CDR2 YNNKEL (reference sequence). The CDR3 is 15 amino acids. CDR3 in amino acids: CASSLSGREGETQYF. CDR3 nucleotide sequence: TGTGCCAGCAGCCTTAGCGGGAGGGAGGGGGAGACCCAGTACTTC.

The gene calls are TRBV6-5 and TRBJ2-3; weak D call: TRBD1 (5 bases). V lost 8 bases, J lost 2 bases, and 17 bases lay in between. The CDR3 contains 15 residues. Germline loops: CDR1 MNHEY, CDR2 SVGAGI. As DNA, the CDR3 is TGTGCCAGCCCGGTCGGGCAGGGTCTCACAGATACGCAGTATTTT. Translation gives CASPVGQGLTDTQYF.

The V call is TRBV9, the J call TRBJ2-3; 7 bases are a match to TRBD2. After removal of 7 bases from V and 6 bases from J, the junction contained 5 bases not matched to a gene. The germline gives CDR1 SGDLS, CDR2 YYNGEE. The CDR3 consists of 12 residues. For the CDR3, the DNA is TGTGCCAGCGCGGGGGAGGGGGATACGCAGTATTTT. This sequence encodes CASAGEGDTQYF. Full variable domain (outside the CDR3, taken from reference TRBV9 and TRBJ2-3): DSGVTQTPKHLITATGQRVTLRCSPRSGDLSVYWYQQSLDQGLQFLIQYYNGEERAKGNILERFSAQQFPDLHSELNLSSLELGDSALYFCASAGEGDTQYFGPGTRLTVL.

The DNA for the CDR3 is TGCAGCGTTGGGGAGGGGTTCGGCAATTCACCCCTCCACTTT. Translating gives CSVGEGFGNSPLHF. The J gene is TRBJ1-6, the V gene TRBV29-1; D is possibly TRBD1 (5 bases). Germline lookup yields CDR1 SQVTM and CDR2 ANQGSEA. V dropped 4 bases and J dropped 7 bases, with 14 bases sitting between them. CDR3 length equals 14 residues.

This chain links TRBV18 with TRBJ2-5; 12 bases are shared with TRBD2. V lost 3 bases to trimming and J lost 5 bases; unmatched junction nucleotides: 7. This CDR3 comprises 16 residues. Germline loops: CDR1 KGHSH, CDR2 LQKENI. Here the CDR3 reads CASSPLAGGPSETQYF. The CDR3 DNA follows: TGTGCCAGCTCACCGCTAGCGGGAGGGCCCTCGGAGACCCAGTACTTC.

J is TRBJ1-4 and V is TRBV6-2 or TRBV6-3; 7 bases are shared with TRBD1. Germline-derived CDR1 and CDR2 are MNHEY and SVGEGT. CDR3 length: 16 residues. J was trimmed by 4 bases and V by 0 bases; bases with no gene match: 5. The CDR3 DNA reads as TGTGCCAGCAGTTACTCGGAGGGGGCCATTAATGAAAAACTGTTTTTT. Protein product: CASSYSEGAINEKLFF.

V and J are TRBV29-1 and TRBJ1-4; D might be TRBD1 (6 bases). The CDR3 runs to 12 residues. Per the germline V gene, CDR1 is SQVTM and CDR2 is ANQGSEA. V was shortened by 5 bases and J by 7 bases, with 11 bases between the two germline ends. CDR3 DNA: TGCAGCGTTCGGGACATCAGTGAAAAACTGTTTTTT. This translates into CSVRDISEKLFF.

V and J are TRBV30 and TRBJ1-6, with TRBD1 matching 7 bases. CDR1 GTSNPN and CDR2 SVGIG come from the germline V gene (reference sequence). The CDR3 contains 17 residues. With 1 base clipped from V and 0 bases from J, the junction kept 6 bases outside the gene matches. The CDR3 nucleotides are TGTGCCTGGAGTGGGGGCAGGGGGAGCTCCTATAATTCACCCCTCCACTTT. Translated: CAWSGGRGSSYNSPLHF.

V and J are TRBV6-5 and TRBJ1-2, with no clear D. CDR1 and CDR2 from the germline V gene are MNHEY and SVGAGI. CDR3 length equals 15 residues. Between the trimmed V and J ends, which lost 3 bases and 0 bases, there was a span of 11 bases. The DNA of the CDR3 is TGTGCCAGCAGTTATTCGCACGCAGCTAACTATGGCTACACCTTC. The encoded protein is CASSYSHAANYGYTF.

The V call is TRBV6-2 or TRBV6-3, the J call TRBJ1-5; 9 bases are shared with TRBD1. Germline CDR1 reads MNHEY; CDR2 reads SVGEGT. The CDR3 is 16 residues long. V lost 5 bases, J lost 2 bases, and 7 bases stayed unmatched. This CDR3 is CASSPQGAKGNQPQHF. Written as DNA, the CDR3 is TGTGCCAGCAGTCCACAGGGGGCAAAGGGCAATCAGCCCCAGCATTTT.

V is TRBV7-8 and J is TRBJ2-3; weak D call: TRBD1 (5 bases). The V gene's germline CDR1 is SGHVS and CDR2 FQNEAQ. Deletions cut 5 bases from V and 7 bases from J, with 7 bases between. The CDR3 extends over 11 amino acids. CDR3 loop: CASSPGYTQYF. The CDR3 bases are TGTGCCAGCAGCCCAGGGTATACGCAGTATTTT.

This clone appeared once. The chain recombines TRBV15 with TRBJ2-1, with TRBD2 identical over 9 bases. Germline V gives CDR1 LNHNV, CDR2 YYDKDF (reference sequence). Trimming removed 5 bases from V and 7 bases from J; junction bases left unmatched: 9. This CDR3 has 15 residues. The CDR3, as DNA: TGTGCCACCAGCGGATTAGCGGGAGTAAGAAATGAGCAGTTCTTC. Translation: CATSGLAGVRNEQFF.

This clone was counted only a few times. The chain links TRBV6-2 or TRBV6-3 to TRBJ2-2; 10 bases match TRBD1. CDR3 length: 16 amino acids. After removal of 6 bases from V and 3 bases from J, the junction contained 7 bases not matched to a gene. Germline V gene lookup returns CDR1 MNHEY and CDR2 SVGEGT. The CDR3 nucleotides read TGTGCCAGCAGCCCCGCCGGGACAGGGGACACCGGGGAGCTGTTTTTT. Amino acids: CASSPAGTGDTGELFF.

The chain recombines TRBV28 with TRBJ2-1; no firm D call. The CDR3 runs to 12 residues. Trimming pared 4 bases from V and 13 bases from J, leaving 14 bases between. Germline V gene sequence: CDR1 MDHEN, CDR2 SYDVKM. The CDR3 region has the DNA TGTGCCAGCAGTTCCCCGACATTCCCCCAGTTCTTC. It is translated as CASSSPTFPQFF. The full variable domain, its missing parts supplied by reference TRBV28 and TRBJ2-1, is DVKVTQSSRYLVKRTGEKVFLECVQDMDHENMFWYRQDPGLGLRLIYFSYDVKMKEKGDIPEGYSVSREKKERFSLILESASTNQTSMYLCASSSPTFPQFFGPGTRLTVL.

This chain connects TRBV30 to TRBJ2-2; D perhaps matches TRBD1 (5 bases). V lost 5 bases, J lost 1 base, and 14 bases lay in between. The length of the CDR3 is 15 residues. The germline V gene encodes CDR1 GTSNPN and CDR2 SVGIG (reference sequence). CDR3 region: CAWGAPPRNTGELFF. The DNA of the CDR3 is TGTGCCTGGGGGGCCCCCCCACGGAACACCGGGGAGCTGTTTTTT.